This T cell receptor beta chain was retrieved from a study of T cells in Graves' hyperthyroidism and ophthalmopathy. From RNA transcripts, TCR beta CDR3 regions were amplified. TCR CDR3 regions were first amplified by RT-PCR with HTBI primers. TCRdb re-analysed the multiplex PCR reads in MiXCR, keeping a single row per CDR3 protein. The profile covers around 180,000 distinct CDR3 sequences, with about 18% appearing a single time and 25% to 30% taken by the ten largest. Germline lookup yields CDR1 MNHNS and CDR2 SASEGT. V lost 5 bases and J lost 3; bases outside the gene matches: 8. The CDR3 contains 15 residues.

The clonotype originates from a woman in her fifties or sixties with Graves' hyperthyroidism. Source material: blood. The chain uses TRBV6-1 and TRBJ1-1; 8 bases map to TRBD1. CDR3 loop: CASSLSGGADTEAFF. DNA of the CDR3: TGTGCCAGCAGTTTGTCAGGGGGCGCCGACACTGAAGCTTTCTTT.